This T cell receptor beta chain was observed in a study of response to subunit inactivated influenza vaccine. TCRdb reprocessed the RT-PCR reads with MiXCR, giving one entry per CDR3 protein. The sample has under 800,000 distinct CDR3 sequences, roughly 13% seen once. In its sample, this clonotype was seen a few times. The germline V gene has CDR1 SGHRS and CDR2 YFSETQ. CDR3 length: 14 residues. Trimming cost V 0 bases and J 7 bases; bases outside gene matches: 3. The TCR was taken from a middle-aged man who received an inactivated influenza vaccine. The chain carries TRBV5-1 and TRBJ2-1, with 8 nucleotides matching TRBD1. This sample comprised PBMCs from blood, obtained around two weeks before vaccination. DNA for the CDR3: TGCGCCAGCAGCTTGGGGACAGGGTGGAATGAGCAGTTCTTC. Translating it yields CASSLGTGWNEQFF.